A single sample is the source of the 7 T cell receptor beta chains below, sequenced in a study of blood T cell repertoires in COVID-19. Method: immunoSEQ multiplex PCR; TCRdb's copy keeps in-frame clones and lacks some. This table has under 250,000 clones, 87% appearing once. Sample: PBMCs or T cells enriched from blood (not recorded which). The source of these receptors is a man aged 30 to 39 who had recovered from COVID-19.

V is TRBV28 and J is TRBJ1-2, with TRBD1 matching over 7 bases. CDR1 MDHEN and CDR2 SYDVKM come from the germline V gene. J was trimmed by 5 bases and V by 5 bases; bases with no gene match: 8. The CDR3 runs 14 residues. In DNA form, the CDR3 reads TGTGCCAGCAGTCTGGTCGACAGGGATTATGGCTACACCTTC. This sequence encodes CASSLVDRDYGYTF.

This chain uses TRBV2 with TRBJ1-1, with 8 bases fitting TRBD1. From germline, CDR1 is SNHLY and CDR2 FYNNEI. V was clipped by 6 bases and J by 10 bases; unmatched bases: 7. The CDR3 contains 12 residues. The CDR3 protein is CASRDRVGGAFF. The DNA for the CDR3 is TGTGCCAGCAGGGACAGGGTAGGGGGAGCTTTCTTT.

The V gene is TRBV11-3, the J gene TRBJ2-7; 11 bases line up with TRBD1. The length of the CDR3 is 15 residues. The germline V gene encodes CDR1 SGHNT and CDR2 YENEEA. V lost 3 bases and J lost 4; bases outside the gene matches: 5. The CDR3 DNA reads as TGTGCCAGCAGCTTGTTTGGGACAGGGGGTTACGAGCAGTACTTC. Protein product: CASSLFGTGGYEQYF.

This clone occurred a few times. This rearrangement joins TRBV28 to TRBJ2-7, with D possibly matching TRBD2 (6 bases). V lost 7 bases and J 0 bases, leaving 13 bases between the germline ends. This CDR3 spans 14 amino acids. Looked up from germline, CDR1 is MDHEN and CDR2 is SYDVKM. The DNA for the CDR3 is TGTGCCAGCATTCGTCCTAGCGTCTCCTACGAGCAGTACTTC. It encodes CASIRPSVSYEQYF.

The chain links TRBV5-5 to TRBJ1-1; D uncertain. CDR3 length equals 12 residues. The V end lost 4 bases, the J end lost 5 bases, and 9 bases lay between the germline ends. The germline CDR1 and CDR2 sequences are SGHKS and YYEKEE (reference sequence). The CDR3 DNA reads TGTGCCAGCAGCCCATACTATACTGAAGCTTTCTTT. Translation: CASSPYYTEAFF.

The DNA for the CDR3 is TGTGCCAGCGCCTTACAGTCTGGAAACACCATATATTTT. This sequence encodes CASALQSGNTIYF. The genes are TRBV28 and TRBJ1-3; no clear D. This CDR3 has 13 residues. Trimming stripped 8 bases from V and 1 base from J, with 9 bases between. CDR1 MDHEN and CDR2 SYDVKM come from the germline V gene.

This clone was found once. The chain combines TRBV30 with TRBJ1-4; tentative D call: TRBD1 (6 bases). The CDR3 has 17 amino acids. Trimming removed 3 bases from V and 0 bases from J, with 17 bases in between. CDR1 is GTSNPN and CDR2 is SVGIG in the germline V gene (reference sequence). In nucleotides, the CDR3 is TGTGCCTGGAGCGGGACCAGAGGGGGTGCAACTAATGAAAAACTGTTTTTT. The encoded protein is CAWSGTRGGATNEKLFF.